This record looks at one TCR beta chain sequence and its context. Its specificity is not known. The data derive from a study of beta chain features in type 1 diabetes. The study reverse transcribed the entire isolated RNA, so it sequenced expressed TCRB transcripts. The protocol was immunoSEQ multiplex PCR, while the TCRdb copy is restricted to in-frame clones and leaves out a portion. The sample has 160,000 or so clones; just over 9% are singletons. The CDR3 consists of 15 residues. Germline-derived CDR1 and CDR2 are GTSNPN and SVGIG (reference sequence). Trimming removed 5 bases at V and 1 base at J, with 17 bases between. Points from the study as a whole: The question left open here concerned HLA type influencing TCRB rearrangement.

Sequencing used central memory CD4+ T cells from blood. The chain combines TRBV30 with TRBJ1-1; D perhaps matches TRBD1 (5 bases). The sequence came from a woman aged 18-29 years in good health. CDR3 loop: CAWDGGATANTEAFF. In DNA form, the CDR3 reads TGTGCCTGGGACGGAGGGGCGACGGCGAACACTGAAGCTTTCTTT.